This T cell receptor (beta chain) emerged from a study of cytomegalovirus exposure and HLA in healthy donors (dated by TCRdb to 2016 to 2017). About the study as a whole: In an earlier analysis of around 540 of the donors, 276 Gb of sequence data and some 100 million unique TCR beta sequences from about 179 million T cells were reported. The study was designed to test whether signatures of past pathogen exposure could be identified by cataloging public T cell receptors. An early release covering roughly 640 HLA-typed donors comprised about 300 gigabases of sequencing data and about 90 million unique TCR sequences. Typing coverage differed by locus: A, B, C, DRB1 and DQB1 were typed in roughly 629-630 donors, DQA1 in about 560, DPA1 in some 570, and DPB1 in just under 480. Donor age, sex, ethnicity and CMV serostatus were compiled alongside the repertoire data. Every discovery cohort repertoire had been produced on one sequencing platform. A later genetic analysis took genome-wide SNP genotypes for about 55% of the roughly 700 donors and used that subset as a discovery cohort. High-throughput TCR immunosequencing, statistical association of individual TCRs with disease status, and machine learning were combined to predict cytomegalovirus infection status. HLA typing included class I and class II loci at four-digit resolution. Among the approximately 430 genotyped donors, approximately 82% belonged to the genetic ancestry cluster associated with self-reported Caucasian donors. The study used immunosequencing to profile the T cell repertoires of 600 to 850 subjects and linked those repertoires to cytomegalovirus serostatus. In an earlier analysis of about 590 of the donors, high-throughput TCR beta sequencing was used to judge whether each TCR beta V gene segment behaved as functional or pseudogenic. Roughly 5 DR-DQ haplotypes were treated as single units for association and clustering because of strong linkage in the cohort. Across 300 to 500 genotyped donors of the cohort, an average of roughly 200,000 unique TCR beta nucleotide sequences per donor were sequenced, and approximately 19% of those sequences were non-productive. Rather than drawing on any new phenotypic data, the later analysis identified candidate immune exposures from TCR beta sequences and the way those sequences occurred across donors. Besides the first cohort of roughly 660 subjects, a separate validation cohort made up of 95 to 150 different subjects was used. In a later analysis, previously published TCR beta repertoires from several hundred donors were re-analyzed and high-resolution HLA genotyping was added so that TCR occurrence patterns could be studied. Beyond this particular receptor, the publication reports: Correlated functional status among segregating V segments might be attributable to linkage disequilibrium, but an unknown experimental factor could not be ruled out. A later analysis found that most CMV-associated TCR beta chains appeared HLA-restricted, with HLA associations seemingly driven largely by CMV exposure. When HLA alleles, especially DR and DQ, strongly co-occurred, TCR associations were difficult to assign to individual alleles. A total of about 150 TCR beta chains were listed by the study as associated with cytomegalovirus. Because HLA typing was missing for some donors at each locus, association tests included only the typed subset. For the cohort, immune exposure information was limited to CMV serostatus. Because the 87-base-pair reads could not distinguish some IMGT-functional V segments, including TRBV6-2 and TRBV6-3, those segments were excluded. Some 16 rarely observed V segments, including chromosome 9 orphons, were excluded from the earlier analysis of a few hundred of the donors because counts were too low. Sequencing depth was assumed to be roughly uniform across donors in the presence/absence analyses, though that assumption may not hold. V-gene and J-gene trimming of TCR beta chains was associated with a missense DCLRE1C variant in a later genetic analysis, and the association was replicated in an independent cohort. This cohort had only TCR beta chains sequenced, and the lack of alpha or paired-chain data limited which features could be detected. A later analysis found that TCR association rates varied across HLA loci, with DRB1 alleles showing the most associated TCRs and HLA-C alleles the fewest. Compared with equally common non-associated chains, HLA-associated TCR beta chains in a later analysis were more clonally expanded and had lower generation probabilities. The authors suggested that the approach could potentially be generalized to other disease states and immunological phenotypes. Most TCR sequences were seen in very few donors, while some public TCRs were found in many individuals. An earlier analysis of some 560 of the donors showed that most TCR beta V segments appeared in productive rearrangements either about 87% or about 30% of the time, which broadly matched IMGT annotations. A further reported finding was that TCR beta sequences accurately predicted the HLA-A and HLA-B alleles for most subjects in the first cohort. A cluster of highly shared sequence variants was judged likely to be a technical artifact of the sequencing pipeline. In vitro tests confirmed that a few of the cytomegalovirus-associated TCR beta chains recognize cytomegalovirus antigens. A later analysis reported that several top co-occurrence clusters appeared linked to parvovirus B19, influenza, CMV and Epstein-Barr virus. In a later analysis, some 17,000 TCR beta sequences were associated with specific HLA alleles at a false discovery rate of 0.05. According to a later genetic analysis, donors in an Asian-associated ancestry cluster had fewer N-insertions in productive TCRs than the roughly 670-donor mean. In both the original and validation cohorts, the classifier was reported to diagnose cytomegalovirus status with high specificity and sensitivity.

This clone came up a few times. The target of this receptor is not known. Base qualities are not provided; no much larger clone lies one nucleotide away. The cohort consisted of 600 to 750 healthy bone marrow donors. At the time of sampling, every cohort member was nominally healthy, though immune exposures that went unrecorded were likely present. The donor tested CMV seronegative and was one of the 352 seronegative cohort members. A peripheral blood sample was provided by each donor, and peripheral blood mononuclear cells were used for TCR beta sequencing. Genomic DNA was extracted from the blood cell samples with the Qiagen DNeasy Blood Extraction Kit. CDR1 SNHLY and CDR2 FYNNEI were looked up in the germline V gene. V is clipped by 9 bases and J by 10 bases, and the sequence between their germline boundaries is 24 bases long. Measured from the cysteine to the phenylalanine, the CDR3 is 15 residues long. CDR3 DNA only is kept here, 45 bases in frame from base 1.

Library prep was done by the immunoSEQ multiplex PCR assay. For the multiplex PCR, a mixture combining 60 forward primers for TCR Vbeta segments and 13 reverse primers for TCR Jbeta segments was used. The CDR3 region of rearranged TCR beta genes was amplified from genomic DNA by a multiplex PCR assay. On the Illumina HiSeq System, the amplified TCR beta libraries were sequenced as 87-base-pair reads. In the paper's pipeline: Across the 670 or so repertoires, a later analysis counted around 80 million unique TCR beta chains, some 11 million of which were shared by at least two donors. Raw reads were error-corrected and collapsed into unique sequences with a nearest-neighbor algorithm that merged closely related sequences to remove PCR and sequencing errors. Alignment of CDR3 sequences to IMGT reference sequences was used to assign V, D and J gene segments. Each retained sequence needed at least a six-nucleotide match to both a V gene segment and a J gene segment. Rearrangements were classified as productive when the CDR3 lacked stop codons and remained in frame with V and J, and all other rearrangements were classified as non-productive. Following IMGT convention, CDR3 was defined as the stretch from the second conserved V-encoded cysteine to the conserved J-encoded phenylalanine. The earlier analysis of 550 to 650 of the donors excluded any sequence lacking an unambiguous match to a single V gene segment. In an earlier analysis of several hundred of the donors, V segments were called functional above 56.7% productive rearrangements and were called segregating when the between-donor standard deviation exceeded 5%. A statistical classification framework was developed to diagnose cytomegalovirus status using the catalog of TCR beta chain sequences. V and J gene assignment, in a later analysis, came from comparing TCR nucleotide sequences with IMGT/GENE-DB human TR gene sequences. A later analysis assigned CDR3 sequences and most-parsimonious VDJ recombination scenarios with the TCRdist pipeline. In a later analysis, each TCR beta chain was defined by its CDR3 amino acid sequence together with its V-gene family, and reads without a unique V-gene family were excluded. As a way to deal with suspected cross-contamination and a sequencing artifact, a later analysis dropped approximately 570 nucleotide sequences that were highly shared and had low generation probability. In a later analysis, a clonal expansion index for each public chain was calculated from normalized within-repertoire ranks of inferred template counts. In a later analysis, generation probabilities were computed with a VDJ recombination model fitted to out-of-frame rearrangements, and the resulting probabilities were checked against IGoR. Hypergeometric tests were used in a later analysis to score TCR-TCR, TCR-HLA and TCR-CMV co-occurrence, with a repertoire-size bias correction applied to the TCR pairs. In a later analysis, false discovery rates were estimated by permuting HLA or CMV assignments 20 times. In a later analysis, co-occurring TCRs were grouped using DBSCAN, and TCRdist sequence similarity was added for clustering within HLA-allele-positive subsets. Co-occurrence clustering excluded repertoires with fewer than 30,000 or more than 120,000 public chains, plus five with anomalous nucleotide sharing. The source is immuneACCESS, and TCRdb retained only in-frame sequences with V and J called. Part of the clones is not carried over; for the studies checked, unresolved V genes explain less than half of this, and the remainder is unexplained. That table supplies the V and J calls and clone size; D and trimming were determined from the DNA. This sample has approximately 85,000 clones in its table, and around four fifths of those were observed once. Jointly, the top ten make up approximately 7.5% of the sample.

The sample comprised PBMCs. The rearranged segments are TRBV2 and TRBJ1-4; a tentative D match to TRBD1 spans 6 bases. This clonotype was obtained from a man aged 25 to 40 in good health and CMV-seronegative. The CDR3 region reads CASSPLTGNRGKLFF. Here is the DNA: TGTGCCAGTAGTCCACTAACAGGGAACCGGGGAAAACTGTTTTTT.